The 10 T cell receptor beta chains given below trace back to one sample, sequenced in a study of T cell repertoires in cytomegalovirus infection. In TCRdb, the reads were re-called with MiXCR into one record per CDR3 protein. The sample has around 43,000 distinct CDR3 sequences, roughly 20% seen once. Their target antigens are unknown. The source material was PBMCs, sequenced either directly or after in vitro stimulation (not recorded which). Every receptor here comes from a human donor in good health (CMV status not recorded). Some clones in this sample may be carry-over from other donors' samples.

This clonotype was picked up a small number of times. CDR3 residues: CASSAQRNRGGYTF. CDR3 nucleotide sequence: TGTGCCAGCAGCGCCCAACGTAACAGGGGCGGCTACACCTTC. The chain combines TRBV2 with TRBJ1-2; 7 bases line up with TRBD1. Germline values: CDR1 SNHLY, CDR2 FYNNEI. Trimming at V came to 6 bases and at J to 8 bases, leaving 12 bases not matched to a gene. The CDR3 runs 14 residues.

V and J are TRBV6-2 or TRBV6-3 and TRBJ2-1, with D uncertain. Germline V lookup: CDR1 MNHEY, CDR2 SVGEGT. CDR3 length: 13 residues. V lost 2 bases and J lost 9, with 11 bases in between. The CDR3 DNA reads TGTGCCAGCAGTTACGTATTAGTTGGTGAGCAGTTCTTC. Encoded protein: CASSYVLVGEQFF.

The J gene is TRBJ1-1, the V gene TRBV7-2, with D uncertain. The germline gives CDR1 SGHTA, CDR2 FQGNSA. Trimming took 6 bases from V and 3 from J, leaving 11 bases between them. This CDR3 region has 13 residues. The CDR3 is CASSQGRYTEAFF. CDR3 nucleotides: TGTGCCAGCAGTCAAGGGCGCTACACTGAAGCTTTCTTT. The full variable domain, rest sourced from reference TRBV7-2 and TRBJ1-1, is GAGVSQSPSNKVTEKGKDVELRCDPISGHTALYWYRQSLGQGLEFLIYFQGNSAPDKSGLPSDRFSAERTGGSVSTLTIQRTQQEDSAVYLCASSQGRYTEAFFGQGTRLTVV.

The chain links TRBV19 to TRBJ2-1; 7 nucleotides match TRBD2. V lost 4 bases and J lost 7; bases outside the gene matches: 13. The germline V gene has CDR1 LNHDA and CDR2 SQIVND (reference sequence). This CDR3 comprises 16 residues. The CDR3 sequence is CASSTVSAGVENEQFF. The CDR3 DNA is TGTGCCAGTAGTACCGTCTCCGCGGGAGTTGAGAATGAGCAGTTCTTC.

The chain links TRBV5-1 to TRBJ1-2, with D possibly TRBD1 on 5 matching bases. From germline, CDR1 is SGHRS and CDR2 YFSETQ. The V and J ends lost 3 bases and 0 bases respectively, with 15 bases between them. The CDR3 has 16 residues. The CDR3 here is CASSSAGVTANYGYTF. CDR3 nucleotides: TGCGCCAGCAGCTCGGCGGGCGTGACAGCTAACTATGGCTACACCTTC.

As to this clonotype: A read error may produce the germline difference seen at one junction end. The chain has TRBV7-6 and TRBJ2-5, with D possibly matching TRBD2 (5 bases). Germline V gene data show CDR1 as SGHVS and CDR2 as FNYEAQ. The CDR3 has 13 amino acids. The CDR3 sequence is CASSLAGAENQYF. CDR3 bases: TGTGCCAGCAGCTTAGCGGGAGCTGAGAACCAGTACTTC.

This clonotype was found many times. The CDR3 DNA reads TGTGCCAGCAGCTTCGAGGATACAGGGCTAGGGGGTGAAGCTTTCTTT. Its protein product is CASSFEDTGLGGEAFF. The V call is TRBV7-6, the J call TRBJ1-1, with D possibly TRBD1 on 6 matching bases. V lost 3 bases to trimming and J lost 7 bases, with 21 bases between them. The CDR3 has 16 amino acids. Germline CDR1 reads SGHVS; CDR2 reads FNYEAQ.

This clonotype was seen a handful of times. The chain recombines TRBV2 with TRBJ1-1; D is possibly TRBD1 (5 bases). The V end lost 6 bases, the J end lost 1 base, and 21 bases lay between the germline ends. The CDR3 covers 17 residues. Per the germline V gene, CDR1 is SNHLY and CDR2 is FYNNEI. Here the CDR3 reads CASRGTEGRQQNTEAFF. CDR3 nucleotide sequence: TGTGCCAGCAGGGGAACAGAGGGGAGACAACAGAACACTGAAGCTTTCTTT. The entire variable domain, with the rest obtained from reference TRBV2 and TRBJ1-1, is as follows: EPEVTQTPSHQVTQMGQEVILRCVPISNHLYFYWYRQILGQKVEFLVSFYNNEISEKSEIFDDQFSVERPDGSNFTLKIRSTKLEDSAMYFCASRGTEGRQQNTEAFFGQGTRLTVV.

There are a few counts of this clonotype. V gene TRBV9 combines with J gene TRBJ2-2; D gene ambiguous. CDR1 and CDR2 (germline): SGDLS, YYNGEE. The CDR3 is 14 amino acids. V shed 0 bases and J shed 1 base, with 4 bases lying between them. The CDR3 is CASSVGRNTGELFF. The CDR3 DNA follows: TGTGCCAGCAGCGTAGGCCGGAACACCGGGGAGCTGTTTTTT.

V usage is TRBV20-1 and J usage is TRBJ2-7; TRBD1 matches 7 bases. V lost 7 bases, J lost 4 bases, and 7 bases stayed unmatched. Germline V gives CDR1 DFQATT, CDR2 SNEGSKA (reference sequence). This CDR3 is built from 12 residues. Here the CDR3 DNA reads TGCAGTGGCCGACAGGGTGGTTACGAGCAGTACTTC. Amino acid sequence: CSGRQGGYEQYF.